This TCR beta chain was obtained from a study of human T cells and chemical hapten exposure. The study's findings and limits: With alopecia, donors may have immune responses unlike healthy people's.

The germline V and J ends were trimmed by 3 bases and 0 bases, with 9 bases remaining between them. Germline CDR1 is SEHNR and CDR2 is FQNEAQ (reference sequence). The CDR3 has 15 residues. Via MiXCR, TCRdb re-called the RACE reads, giving one row per CDR3 protein. The data show 180,000 or so distinct CDR3 sequences, with about a fifth seen just once and under 7.5% held by the top ten. As concerns this clonotype: The antigen remains unidentified.

Time point in this sample: patch test 1, 2 weeks after DPC sensitization. The treatment was: therapeutic diphenylcyclopropenone sensitization with weekly scalp DPC. The chain couples TRBV7-9 to TRBJ2-1; D call uncertain. The sample here was whole blood, taken in connection with sensitization to the hapten diphenylcyclopropenone (DPC). This TCR came from a woman aged 50 to 65 with alopecia areata. Some clones in this sample may be carry-over from other donors' samples. The CDR3 nucleotides are TGTGCCAGCAGCTTGGACGGAAACTCCTACAATGAGCAGTTCTTC. This encodes CASSLDGNSYNEQFF.